This T cell receptor (beta chain) was recovered during a study of Ad26.COV2.S vaccination and SARS-CoV-2 variants. V lost 0 bases, J lost 2 bases, and 11 bases lay in between. Looked up from germline, CDR1 is MGHRA and CDR2 is YSYEKL. The CDR3 loop spans 15 amino acids. Turning to this clone: What it recognizes is unknown.

Clones were sequenced by immunoSEQ multiplex PCR, and TCRdb holds only the in-frame ones, with some missing. The sample lists around 450,000 clones, 80% to 95% occurring once. The treatment: 19 received Ad26.COV2.S at low or high dose, single or two shots; about 5 received placebo; per-sample allocation not given. The samples were gathered on day 63 after the first injection of vaccine or placebo. Study results and limitations: Measurements of TCR breadth and depth may have given underestimates of the total T cell responses.

This clonotype was obtained from a person aged 18-60 years who received the Ad26.COV2.S COVID-19 vaccine or a placebo. The sample here was peripheral blood, taken in a trial of Ad26.COV2.S vaccine versus placebo. The rearrangement joins TRBV4-1 to TRBJ2-7; D possibly corresponds to TRBD2 (6 bases). The CDR3 DNA reads TGCGCCAGCAGCCAAGATGGTAGCGGTGCCTACGAGCAGTACTTC. The encoded protein is CASSQDGSGAYEQYF.